This T cell receptor beta chain was sequenced in a study of blood T cell repertoires in COVID-19. Study summary: Acute-phase and convalescent COVID-19 samples originated in the United States, Italy and Spain. Sample material is recorded as cDNA or gDNA derived from T cells, B-cell-depleted T cells, or PBMCs.

The CDR3 sequence is 16 residues long. Germline assignment: CDR1 LNHNV and CDR2 YYDKDF (reference sequence). The V segment lost 5 bases and the J segment 4 bases; nucleotides outside the gene matches: 11. During active infection, Seattle patients enrolled and were then monitored through disease. In the original analysis: Using reference gene primer amplification, nucleated cell counts were estimated. Only in-frame clones appear in the TCRdb table, and some are missing; sequencing was by immunoSEQ multiplex PCR. Clonal size and the V and J genes are those of that table, whereas D and trimming came from the DNA. The table has about 120,000 clones, around nine tenths seen once.

V gene TRBV15 combines with J gene TRBJ2-3, with 8 bases that match TRBD2. This receptor was taken from a man aged 60 to 69 with COVID-19, enrolled during active disease. Sequenced input: peripheral blood. CDR3 in amino acids: CATSARTSPKADTQYF. CDR3 DNA sequence: TGTGCCACCAGCGCCCGGACTAGCCCCAAGGCAGATACGCAGTATTTT.